The 16 T cell receptor beta chains below all came from one sample that was sequenced in a study of CD8 T cells in ankylosing spondylitis. Overall study findings and caveats: Seemingly distinctive of ankylosing spondylitis blood was a TCR beta motif formed by eight highly homologous variants.

TCRdb fed the 5' RACE reads into MiXCR, producing one record per CDR3 protein. Here the sample spans over 400,000 distinct CDR3 sequences, roughly 26% being singletons. What these receptors recognize is not known. Source material: blood, either unsorted or a sorted T cell fraction (not recorded which). Every receptor here comes from a male donor with ankylosing spondylitis.

Only a few counts were recorded for this clonotype. CDR3 residues: CASSRGGGPSYGYTF. The CDR3 bases are TGTGCCAGCAGCCGCGGGGGGGGCCCATCCTATGGCTACACCTTC. V gene TRBV12-3 or TRBV12-4 combines with J gene TRBJ1-2, with D possibly matching TRBD1 (6 bases). V lost 6 bases and J 4 bases, leaving 18 bases between the germline ends. The CDR3 has 15 amino acids.

The gene calls are TRBV20-1 and TRBJ1-5; tentatively, D is TRBD1 (5 bases). This CDR3 comprises 14 residues. Deletions cut 2 bases from V and 4 bases from J, with 12 bases between. Germline V gene lookup returns CDR1 DFQATT and CDR2 SNEGSKA (reference sequence). CDR3 DNA sequence: TGCAGTGCTAGACTGGCTGGGGGTAATCAGCCCCAGCATTTT. Translating gives CSARLAGGNQPQHF.

This chain uses TRBV29-1 with TRBJ2-5, with 7 bases that match TRBD2. V lost 8 bases, J lost 3 bases, and 6 bases stayed unmatched. This CDR3 is built from 12 residues. The germline V gene has CDR1 SQVTM and CDR2 ANQGSEA. In DNA form, the CDR3 reads TGCAGCTCTAGCGGAGGTGAAGAGACCCAGTACTTC. This codes for CSSSGGEETQYF.

This sequence joins TRBV5-1 and TRBJ2-3; 10 bases agree with TRBD2. The CDR3 sequence is 15 residues long. J was trimmed by 4 bases and V by 4 bases; bases with no gene match: 6. Germline CDR1 SGHRS, CDR2 YFSETQ. The DNA of the CDR3 is TGCGCCAGCAGCCCAGGAGCGGGAGGGCCAGATACGCAGTATTTT. It is translated as CASSPGAGGPDTQYF.

Only a few counts were recorded for this clonotype. The chain has TRBV5-1 and TRBJ2-5; 8 positions agree with TRBD2. This CDR3 is built from 14 residues. V trimming: 3 bases; J trimming: 3 bases; junction bases outside the gene matches: 4. Germline V gene data show CDR1 as SGHRS and CDR2 as YFSETQ. CDR3 DNA: TGCGCCAGCAGCTATATTAGCGGGAAAGAGACCCAGTACTTC. This codes for CASSYISGKETQYF. Using reference TRBV5-1 and TRBJ2-5 for the parts outside the CDR3, the full variable domain is KAGVTQTPRYLIKTRGQQVTLSCSPISGHRSVSWYQQTPGQGLQFLFEYFSETQRNKGNFPGRFSGRQFSNSRSEMNVSTLELGDSALYLCASSYISGKETQYFGPGTRLLVL.

The rearrangement uses TRBV5-1 and TRBJ2-1; 9 bases fit TRBD1. V trimming: 4 bases; J trimming: 5 bases; junction bases outside the gene matches: 4. CDR3 length equals 14 residues. Germline V lookup: CDR1 SGHRS, CDR2 YFSETQ. DNA for the CDR3: TGCGCCAGCAGCCTACAGGGGGCCAACAATGAGCAGTTCTTC. Protein product: CASSLQGANNEQFF.

This clonotype was seen a handful of times. The CDR3 spells CASSLTPGPGKDTQYF. CDR3 nucleotides: TGCGCCAGCAGCTTGACCCCGGGACCGGGGAAAGATACGCAGTATTTT. The chain uses TRBV5-1 and TRBJ2-3; D is perhaps TRBD1 or TRBD2 (5 bases each). CDR1 is SGHRS, CDR2 YFSETQ, per germline. The CDR3 length is 16 residues. The V and J ends lost 1 base and 5 bases respectively, with 17 bases between them.

The chain has TRBV24-1 and TRBJ2-1, with TRBD2 identical over 10 bases. This CDR3 has 12 amino acids. In germline, CDR1 is KGHDR, CDR2 SFDVKD. V gave up 9 bases and J gave up 16 bases; unmatched junction bases: 11. DNA of the CDR3: TGTGCCACCTCGGGTAGCGGGAGGTCCCTCTTCTTC. Translating gives CATSGSGRSLFF.

The genes are TRBV12-3 or TRBV12-4 and TRBJ2-7; D not resolved. V shed 5 bases and J shed 4 bases, with 3 bases lying between them. The CDR3 has 10 amino acids. The CDR3 protein is CASSRYEQYV. In DNA form, the CDR3 reads TGTGCCAGCAGTAGGTACGAGCAGTACGTC.

In its sample, this clonotype was seen once. The chain employs TRBV11-2 and TRBJ1-1, with a weak D call TRBD1 (5 bases). CDR3 length: 17 amino acids. CDR1 is SGHAT and CDR2 is FQNNGV in the germline V gene. Trimming left V 4 bases short and J 4 bases short, with 22 bases between. CDR3 amino acids: CASSSPGAASPGTEAFF. DNA of the CDR3: TGTGCCAGCAGCTCCCCCGGGGCAGCCTCGCCGGGCACTGAAGCTTTCTTT. Supplemented by reference TRBV11-2 and TRBJ1-1, the full variable domain reads EAGVAQSPRYKIIEKRQSVAFWCNPISGHATLYWYQQILGQGPKLLIQFQNNGVVDDSQLPKDRFSAERLKGVDSTLKIQPAKLEDSAVYLCASSSPGAASPGTEAFFGQGTRLTVV.

This clonotype has more than one count but fewer than ten. The chain recombines TRBV14 with TRBJ2-7; D not resolved. V lost 4 bases to trimming and J lost 6 bases, with 13 bases between them. The CDR3 sequence is 13 residues long. CDR1 and CDR2 (germline): SGHDN, FVKESK. CDR3 sequence reads: CASSPHHESEQYF. The CDR3 DNA reads as TGTGCCAGCAGCCCTCACCACGAAAGCGAGCAGTACTTC.

This clonotype was recorded a few times. V gene TRBV2 combines with J gene TRBJ2-1; the D call may be TRBD1 or TRBD2 (5 bases each). V was pared by 8 bases and J by 3 bases, with 17 bases between. In germline, CDR1 is SNHLY, CDR2 FYNNEI. This CDR3 region has 15 residues. The CDR3 DNA reads as TGTGCCAGCTTACGTGGGGGAACCGGCTACAATGAGCAGTTCTTC. It specifies CASLRGGTGYNEQFF.

A few counts support this clonotype. This chain uses TRBV7-2 with TRBJ2-3, with D unclear. The length of the CDR3 is 16 residues. CDR1 SGHTA and CDR2 FQGNSA come from the germline V gene. Trimming pared 0 bases from V and 2 bases from J, leaving 12 bases between. The DNA of the CDR3 is TGTGCCAGCAGCTTAGCGGGCTTGCCTCCCACAGATACGCAGTATTTT. It encodes CASSLAGLPPTDTQYF. The entire variable domain, with the rest obtained from reference TRBV7-2 and TRBJ2-3, is as follows: GAGVSQSPSNKVTEKGKDVELRCDPISGHTALYWYRQSLGQGLEFLIYFQGNSAPDKSGLPSDRFSAERTGGSVSTLTIQRTQQEDSAVYLCASSLAGLPPTDTQYFGPGTRLTVL.

This chain connects TRBV7-2 to TRBJ1-2; no firm D call. V lost 5 bases to trimming and J lost 3 bases, with 10 bases between them. Per the germline V gene, CDR1 is SGHTA and CDR2 is FQGNSA. The length of the CDR3 is 13 residues. CDR3 in DNA: TGTGCCAGCAGCCTAAGGCAGGACTATGGCTACACCTTC. Translation gives CASSLRQDYGYTF.

This clonotype was recorded a few times. The V and J genes are TRBV29-1 and TRBJ1-1, with D possibly being TRBD1 (5 bases). V shed 7 bases and J shed 5 bases, with 14 bases lying between them. This CDR3 comprises 12 residues. CDR1 and CDR2 (germline): SQVTM, ANQGSEA. The CDR3 loop reads CSGDRGETEAFF. The CDR3 DNA sequence: TGCAGCGGGGACCGCGGCGAGACTGAAGCTTTCTTT.

This clonotype was recorded a few times. This rearrangement joins TRBV20-1 to TRBJ2-5; D unclear. Germline-derived CDR1 and CDR2 are DFQATT and SNEGSKA (reference sequence). There are 13 residues in the CDR3. V was shortened by 3 bases and J by 3 bases, with 11 bases between the two germline ends. The CDR3 sequence is CSARPIDEETQYF. Written as DNA, the CDR3 is TGCAGTGCTAGGCCCATTGACGAAGAGACCCAGTACTTC.